The clone carrying this TCR beta chain was seen at least ten times. Antigen unknown. CDR1 is SGHTA and CDR2 is FQGNSA in the germline V gene. There are 15 residues in the CDR3. V dropped 1 base and J dropped 1; count of bases not matched to a gene: 2. The data stem from a study of CD8 T cells in ankylosing spondylitis. The study's findings and limits: Certain motif variants had earlier been reported in reactive arthritis synovial fluid and blood. Disease-linked clones were reportedly significantly enriched in matched ankylosing spondylitis synovial fluid. In peripheral blood, disease-linked CD8+ clones occurred at relatively low frequencies. Blood of patients with ankylosing spondylitis appeared to be characterized by a TCR beta motif of eight highly homologous variants.

MiXCR, applied by TCRdb to the 5' RACE reads, yields one record per CDR3 protein. The sample lists under 250,000 distinct CDR3 sequences, 8.2% occurring once. Sequencing used blood, either unsorted or a sorted T cell fraction (not recorded which). This rearrangement joins TRBV7-2 to TRBJ1-1, with 8 positions matching TRBD1. The source is a female donor with ankylosing spondylitis or in good health (not recorded which). Here the CDR3 DNA reads TGTGCCAGCAGCTTAGGGGACAGGCGGAACACTGAAGCTTTCTTT. Protein: CASSLGDRRNTEAFF.